What follows describes a single TCR beta chain. The antigen remains undetermined. Generated by immunoSEQ multiplex PCR, the TCRdb table keeps only in-frame clones and is missing some. The repertoire holds 150,000 to 200,000 clones, roughly 92% seen once, with 5.1% in the top ten. This entry comes from a study of T cell responses to AZD1222 COVID-19 vaccine. General study points: Baseline seropositivity characterized only six AZD1222 recipients.

The clonotype originates from an adult who received the AZD1222 COVID-19 vaccine. Specimen: peripheral blood, collected 28 days after the second AZD1222 dose.

For the CDR3, the DNA is TGTGCCAGCAGCCCCGGGCCGGGGGGTGGCTACACCTTC. Residues: CASSPGPGGGYTF. The rearrangement uses TRBV27 and TRBJ1-2; the D gene is possibly TRBD1 (5 bases). V dropped 6 bases and J dropped 7 bases, with 15 bases sitting between them. Germline CDR1 MNHEY, CDR2 SMNVEV (reference sequence). The CDR3 has 13 amino acids.